This TCR beta chain emerged from a study of B cell selection in AIRE deficiency. As for this clone: Its matching antigen is unknown.

Study-level points and caveats: Tconv and Treg cells from AIRE-deficient patients resembled healthy donors in TCRBV usage, CDR3 length and diversity.

Sorting defined conventional CD4 T cells as CD4+CD127+. In the study's own analysis: Patients' conventional T cells yielded roughly 100,000 distinct TCRbeta sequences; donors' roughly 1.3x10^5. The repertoire was sequenced with immunoSEQ multiplex PCR; TCRdb's copy has only in-frame clones and lacks some. Clonal size and the V and J genes are those of that table, whereas D and trimming came from the DNA. The top ten hold 0.15% to 0.2% of the sample, which has some 22,000 clones, around 96% seen once. The source material was CD4+CD127+ conventional T cells sorted from PBMCs. This receptor was obtained from a human donor in good health.

CDR3 residues: CAISEGPGTGAHNEQFF. The CDR3 nucleotides are TGTGCCATCAGTGAGGGTCCCGGGACAGGGGCCCACAATGAGCAGTTCTTC. The chain has TRBV10-3 and TRBJ2-1, with 10 bases matching TRBD1. The ends lost 2 bases at V and 5 bases at J; junction bases unmatched: 9. Per germline, CDR1 ENHRY and CDR2 SYGVKD. There are 17 residues in the CDR3.